This section outlines one TCR beta chain sequence together with its context. Original processing methods: Quantification of nucleated cells was approximated via reference gene primer amplification. The assay was immunoSEQ multiplex PCR, and TCRdb's table has in-frame clones only and misses some. That table supplies the V and J calls and clone size; D and trimming were determined from the DNA. Counted here are 150,000 to 200,000 clones, 82% occurring once; the ten biggest clones make up around 8%. The sample comes from a study of blood T cell repertoires in COVID-19. Study-level background: Acute and convalescent COVID-19 samples came from the United States, Italy and Spain.

The germline CDR1 and CDR2 sequences are MNHNY and SVGAGI (reference sequence). CDR3 length equals 12 residues. Trimming left V 4 bases short and J 8 bases short, with 6 bases between. Sequencing was performed on peripheral blood. This sequence was found in a woman aged 65 to 85 with acute or convalescent COVID-19. V is TRBV6-6 and J is TRBJ1-6; D is uncertain. CDR3 in amino acids: CASSSVHSPLHF. CDR3 coding DNA: TGTGCCAGCAGTTCGGTGCATTCACCCCTCCACTTT.